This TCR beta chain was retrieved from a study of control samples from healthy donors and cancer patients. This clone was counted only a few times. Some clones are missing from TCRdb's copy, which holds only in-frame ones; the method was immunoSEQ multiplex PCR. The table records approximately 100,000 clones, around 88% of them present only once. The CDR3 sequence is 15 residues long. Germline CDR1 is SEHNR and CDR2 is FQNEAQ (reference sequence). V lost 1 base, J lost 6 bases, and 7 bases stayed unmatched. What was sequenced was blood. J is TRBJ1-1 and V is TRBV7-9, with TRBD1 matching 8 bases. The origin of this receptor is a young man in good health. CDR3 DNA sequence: TGTGCCAGCAGCTTAGGCCAGGGGGCTAAGTCTGAAGCTTTCTTT. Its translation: CASSLGQGAKSEAFF.